Below, one TCR beta chain is given with its context. The antigen is unknown. The data originate from a study of blood T cells in healthy people across ages. A second about 6 to 11 cycle PCR used barcoded and J-beta primers. One entry per CDR3 protein, called by TCRdb with MiXCR from the 5' RACE reads. The sample consists of about 1,400,000 distinct CDR3 sequences, roughly 60% of them appearing once. The CDR3 loop spans 11 amino acids. Germline assignment: CDR1 SQVTM and CDR2 ANQGSEA. The V gene lost 8 bases and the J gene lost 7 bases, with 12 bases spanning the gap. Study results and limitations: Expanded clonotype changes were possibly confounded by unknown donor CMV status.

Sequenced: blood. The chain uses TRBV29-1 and TRBJ2-1; possible D gene TRBD2, 6 bases. The sequence derives from a man aged 18 to 35 in good health. CDR3 sequence reads: CSRTGENEQFF. As DNA, the CDR3 is TGCAGCCGAACGGGAGAGAATGAGCAGTTCTTC.